This is a list of T cell receptor beta chains from one sample in a study of cytomegalovirus exposure and HLA in healthy donors. Here immunoSEQ multiplex PCR was the method, and the copy in TCRdb shows in-frame clones only, minus some. This repertoire shows 150,000 to 200,000 clones, approximately 80% found once; its top ten account for 1.5% to 2%. Input material: PBMCs. These receptors originate from a woman in her twenties or thirties in good health and CMV-seronegative. Both conserved end residues are part of each CDR3. The order of the fields is J gene, D gene, V gene, clone size, CDR3 protein. D genes are given only for firm matches. Size is omitted from some rows. Given values are once, few, many or a class for expanded clones.

J: TRBJ2-7
D: TRBD1
V: TRBV9
size: -
CDR3: CASSQTDRGYYEQYF

J: TRBJ2-1
D: TRBD2
V: TRBV4-2
size: -
CDR3: CASSHGGGGGNNEQFF

J: TRBJ2-5
D: -
V: TRBV7-8
size: -
CDR3: CASSKRVQETQYF

J: TRBJ2-7
D: TRBD2
V: TRBV5-4
size: once
CDR3: CASSLSGGRVVEQYF

J: TRBJ1-5
D: -
V: TRBV27
size: -
CDR3: CASSLNFAQPQHF

J: TRBJ2-1
D: TRBD1
V: TRBV15
size: -
CDR3: CATSRGRQGRFISYNEQFF

J: TRBJ2-1
D: -
V: TRBV1
size: -
CDR3: CTSSLRLGRGGPDNEQFF

J: TRBJ1-6
D: -
V: TRBV6-5
size: -
CDR3: CASSLQGTNNSPLHF

J: TRBJ2-7
D: TRBD1
V: TRBV9
size: -
CDR3: CASSAGQGGTYEQYF

J: TRBJ2-7
D: -
V: TRBV9
size: -
CDR3: CASSAESEAYEQYF

J: TRBJ1-2
D: TRBD1
V: TRBV7-8
size: -
CDR3: CASSHGQGARGYTF

J: TRBJ2-7
D: -
V: TRBV28
size: -
CDR3: CASSLPGWIREQYF

J: TRBJ2-2
D: -
V: TRBV14
size: few
CDR3: CASSQDLSRQTNQNGTGELFF

J: TRBJ1-1
D: -
V: TRBV30
size: -
CDR3: CAWSLSGSFAEAFF

J: TRBJ1-3
D: TRBD1
V: TRBV27
size: -
CDR3: CASSRGGSSGNTIYF

J: TRBJ2-5
D: -
V: TRBV6-5
size: few
CDR3: CASSYSASTQTQYF

J: TRBJ2-7
D: -
V: TRBV4-3
size: -
CDR3: CASSQDQGLKGMYEQYF

J: TRBJ2-7
D: TRBD1
V: TRBV5-4
size: -
CDR3: CASSYGQGAYEQYF

J: TRBJ2-1
D: -
V: TRBV6-5
size: -
CDR3: CASSATRSSYNEQFF

J: TRBJ2-7
D: -
V: TRBV27
size: -
CDR3: CASSLNRGSYEQYF

J: TRBJ1-2
D: -
V: TRBV27
size: -
CDR3: CASSYRYNYGYTF

J: TRBJ1-2
D: TRBD1
V: TRBV30
size: -
CDR3: CAWSPDRGSVYYGYPF

J: TRBJ2-7
D: -
V: TRBV10-2
size: once
CDR3: CASSESQGSYEQYF

J: TRBJ2-3
D: TRBD2
V: TRBV5-1
size: once
CDR3: CASSLGTIAGGVTDTQYF

J: TRBJ2-7
D: TRBD1
V: TRBV7-6
size: -
CDR3: CASSRNTRGRGYEQYF

J: TRBJ1-6
D: -
V: TRBV5-6
size: -
CDR3: CASSLVSRVNSPLHF

J: TRBJ1-3
D: -
V: TRBV5-6
size: -
CDR3: CASSLLVGITGPGNTIYF

J: TRBJ1-2
D: -
V: TRBV4-3
size: -
CDR3: CASSQERVEGYTF

J: TRBJ2-5
D: TRBD2
V: TRBV4-2
size: -
CDR3: CASSQEGTSGEQYF

J: TRBJ2-7
D: TRBD2
V: TRBV5-1
size: -
CDR3: CASSSGLAGDFREQYF

J: TRBJ2-3
D: -
V: TRBV27
size: -
CDR3: CASSVGTGYTQYF

J: TRBJ1-2
D: -
V: TRBV30
size: -
CDR3: CAWTLTDGYGYTF

J: TRBJ2-4
D: TRBD1
V: TRBV2
size: -
CDR3: CASSGRTGVNIQYF

J: TRBJ2-2
D: TRBD1
V: TRBV28
size: once
CDR3: CASNGQGANTGELFF

J: TRBJ2-7
D: -
V: TRBV12-5
size: -
CDR3: CASGFGGYEQYF

J: TRBJ2-5
D: -
V: TRBV30
size: -
CDR3: CAWSVQTGLGETQYF

J: TRBJ2-3
D: TRBD2
V: TRBV5-6
size: -
CDR3: CASSSTGTSAQYF

J: TRBJ1-1
D: -
V: TRBV28
size: -
CDR3: CASSTGWSSEAFF

J: TRBJ1-2
D: -
V: TRBV28
size: -
CDR3: CASRNHLTSGYGYTF

J: TRBJ2-1
D: TRBD2
V: TRBV5-1
size: -
CDR3: CASSSRLANNEQFF

J: TRBJ1-2
D: -
V: TRBV29-1
size: -
CDR3: CSVAGNHGYPF

J: TRBJ2-7
D: TRBD2
V: TRBV25-1
size: -
CDR3: CATAGGIREQYF

J: TRBJ1-1
D: -
V: TRBV7-8
size: once
CDR3: CASSERQASVAFF

J: TRBJ1-1
D: TRBD1
V: TRBV29-1
size: once
CDR3: CSVQGWDTEAFF

J: TRBJ2-7
D: TRBD1
V: TRBV19
size: -
CDR3: CASSTDRDRAYEQYF

J: TRBJ2-1
D: TRBD2
V: TRBV11-3
size: -
CDR3: CASSLGVAGGSEQFF

J: TRBJ2-7
D: TRBD1
V: TRBV14
size: few
CDR3: CASSRTGGSYEQYF

J: TRBJ1-5
D: TRBD1
V: TRBV19
size: -
CDR3: CASSRGQGYQPQHF

J: TRBJ1-1
D: TRBD1
V: TRBV30
size: once
CDR3: CASRTGSTEAFF

J: TRBJ2-7
D: TRBD2
V: TRBV30
size: -
CDR3: CAWSPGQGTSGGIAYEQYF

J: TRBJ1-2
D: TRBD1
V: TRBV6-1
size: -
CDR3: CASSPGGTGDYGYTF

J: TRBJ1-1
D: -
V: TRBV2
size: -
CDR3: CASSPQGMNTEAFF

J: TRBJ2-7
D: TRBD1
V: TRBV16
size: -
CDR3: CASSPFAGTESYEQYF

J: TRBJ2-7
D: TRBD2
V: TRBV6-1
size: few
CDR3: CASLGTSGTYEQYF

J: TRBJ2-7
D: -
V: TRBV6-1
size: -
CDR3: CASLPAATSIASF

J: TRBJ2-6
D: TRBD2
V: TRBV10-3
size: -
CDR3: CAIRTTSGASSGANVLTF